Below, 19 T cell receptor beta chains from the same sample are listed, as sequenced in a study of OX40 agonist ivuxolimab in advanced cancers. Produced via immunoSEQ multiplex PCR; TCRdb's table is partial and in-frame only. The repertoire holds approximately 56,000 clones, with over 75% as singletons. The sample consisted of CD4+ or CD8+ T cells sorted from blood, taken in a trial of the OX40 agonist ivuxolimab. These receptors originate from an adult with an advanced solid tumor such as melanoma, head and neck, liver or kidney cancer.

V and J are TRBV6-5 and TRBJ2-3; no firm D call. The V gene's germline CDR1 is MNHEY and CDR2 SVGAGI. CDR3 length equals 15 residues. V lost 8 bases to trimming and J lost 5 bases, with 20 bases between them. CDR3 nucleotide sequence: TGTGCCAGCGACCGACCAGGACCGGGCCAAGATACGCAGTATTTT. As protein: CASDRPGPGQDTQYF.

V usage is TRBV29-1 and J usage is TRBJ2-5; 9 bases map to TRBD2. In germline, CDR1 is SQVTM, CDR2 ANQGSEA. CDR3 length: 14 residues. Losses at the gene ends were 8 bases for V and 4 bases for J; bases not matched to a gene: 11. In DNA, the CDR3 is TGCAGCAACGAAGTAGCGGGGGATCCAGAGACCCAGTACTTC. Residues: CSNEVAGDPETQYF.

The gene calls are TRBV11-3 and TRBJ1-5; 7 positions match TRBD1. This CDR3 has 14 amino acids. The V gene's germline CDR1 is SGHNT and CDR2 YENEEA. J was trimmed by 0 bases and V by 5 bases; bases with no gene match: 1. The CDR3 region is CASSRDSSNQPQHF. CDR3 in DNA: TGTGCCAGCAGCCGGGACAGTAGCAATCAGCCCCAGCATTTT.

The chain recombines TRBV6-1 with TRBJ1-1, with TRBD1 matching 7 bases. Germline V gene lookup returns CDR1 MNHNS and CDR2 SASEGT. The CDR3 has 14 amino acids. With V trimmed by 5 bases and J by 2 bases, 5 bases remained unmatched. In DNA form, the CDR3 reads TGTGCCAGCAGTTTCGGACAGGTTAACACTGAAGCTTTCTTT. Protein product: CASSFGQVNTEAFF.

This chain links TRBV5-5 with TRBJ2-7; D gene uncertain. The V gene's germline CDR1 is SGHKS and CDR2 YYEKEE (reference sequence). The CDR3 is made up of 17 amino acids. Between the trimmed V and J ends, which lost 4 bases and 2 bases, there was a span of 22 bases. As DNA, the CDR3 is TGTGCCAGCAGCCCCCGCCCCTTAACCCCTGTAACCTACGAGCAGTACTTC. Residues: CASSPRPLTPVTYEQYF.

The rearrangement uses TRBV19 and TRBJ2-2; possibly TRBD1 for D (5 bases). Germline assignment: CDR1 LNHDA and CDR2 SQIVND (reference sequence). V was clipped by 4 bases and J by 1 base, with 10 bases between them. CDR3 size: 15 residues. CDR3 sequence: CASSKTVLNTGELFF. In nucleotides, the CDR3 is TGTGCCAGTAGTAAGACAGTTTTGAACACCGGGGAGCTGTTTTTT.

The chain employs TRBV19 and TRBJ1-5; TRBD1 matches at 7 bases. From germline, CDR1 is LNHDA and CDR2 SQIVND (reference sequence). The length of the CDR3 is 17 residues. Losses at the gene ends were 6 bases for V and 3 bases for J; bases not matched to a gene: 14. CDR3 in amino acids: CASSLDREGADNQPQHF. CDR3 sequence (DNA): TGTGCCAGTAGCCTCGACAGGGAGGGGGCGGACAATCAGCCCCAGCATTTT.

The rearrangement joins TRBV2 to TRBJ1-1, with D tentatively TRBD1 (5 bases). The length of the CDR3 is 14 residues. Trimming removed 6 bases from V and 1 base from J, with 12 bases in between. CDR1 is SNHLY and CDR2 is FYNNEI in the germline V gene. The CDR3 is CASRFRDGNTEAFF. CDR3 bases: TGTGCCAGCAGGTTCAGGGACGGGAACACTGAAGCTTTCTTT.

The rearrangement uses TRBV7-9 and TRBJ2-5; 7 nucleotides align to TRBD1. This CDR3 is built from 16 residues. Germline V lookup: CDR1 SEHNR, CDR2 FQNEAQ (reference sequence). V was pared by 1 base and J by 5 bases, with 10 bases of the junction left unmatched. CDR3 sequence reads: CASSLEATGATETQYF. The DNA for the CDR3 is TGTGCCAGCAGCTTAGAGGCTACAGGGGCAACGGAGACCCAGTACTTC.

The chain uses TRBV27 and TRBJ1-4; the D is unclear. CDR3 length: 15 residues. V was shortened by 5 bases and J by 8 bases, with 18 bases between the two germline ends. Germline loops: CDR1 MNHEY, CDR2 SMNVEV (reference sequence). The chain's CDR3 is CASSPRPPQREKLFF. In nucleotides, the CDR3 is TGTGCCAGCAGTCCCCGACCCCCGCAGCGGGAAAAACTGTTTTTT.

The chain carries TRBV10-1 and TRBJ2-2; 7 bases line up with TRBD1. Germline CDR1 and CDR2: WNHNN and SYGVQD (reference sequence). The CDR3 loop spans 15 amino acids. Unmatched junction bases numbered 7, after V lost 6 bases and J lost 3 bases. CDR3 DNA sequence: TGCGCCAGCAGCTTAGACAGGGATGACACCGGGGAGCTGTTTTTT. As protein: CASSLDRDDTGELFF.

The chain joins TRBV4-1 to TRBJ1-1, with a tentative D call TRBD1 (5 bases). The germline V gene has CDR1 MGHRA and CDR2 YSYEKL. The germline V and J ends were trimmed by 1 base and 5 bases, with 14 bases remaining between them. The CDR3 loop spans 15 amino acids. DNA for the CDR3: TGCGCCAGCAGCCAAGCCCAGGGTTTCCGGACTGAAGCTTTCTTT. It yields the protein CASSQAQGFRTEAFF.

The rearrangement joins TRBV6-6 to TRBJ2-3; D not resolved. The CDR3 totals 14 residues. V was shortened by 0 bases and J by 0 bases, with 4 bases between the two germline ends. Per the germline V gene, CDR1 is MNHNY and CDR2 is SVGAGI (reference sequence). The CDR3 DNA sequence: TGTGCCAGCAGTTACTCCCCTAGCACAGATACGCAGTATTTT. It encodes CASSYSPSTDTQYF.

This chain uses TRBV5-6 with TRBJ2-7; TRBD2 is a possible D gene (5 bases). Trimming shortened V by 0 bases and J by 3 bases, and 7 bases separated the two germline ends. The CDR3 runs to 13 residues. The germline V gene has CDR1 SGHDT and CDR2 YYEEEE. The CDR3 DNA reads TGTGCCAGCAGCTTGGAGGCGGGCTACGAGCAGTACTTC. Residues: CASSLEAGYEQYF.

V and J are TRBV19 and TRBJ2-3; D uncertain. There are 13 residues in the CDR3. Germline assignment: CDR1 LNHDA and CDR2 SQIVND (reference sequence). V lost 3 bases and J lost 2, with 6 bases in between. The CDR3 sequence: CASSIPTTDTQYF. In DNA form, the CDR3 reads TGTGCCAGTAGTATCCCAACCACAGATACGCAGTATTTT. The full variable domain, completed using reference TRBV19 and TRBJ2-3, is DGGITQSPKYLFRKEGQNVTLSCEQNLNHDAMYWYRQDPGQGLRLIYYSQIVNDFQKGDIAEGYSVSREKKESFPLTVTSAQKNPTAFYLCASSIPTTDTQYFGPGTRLTVL.

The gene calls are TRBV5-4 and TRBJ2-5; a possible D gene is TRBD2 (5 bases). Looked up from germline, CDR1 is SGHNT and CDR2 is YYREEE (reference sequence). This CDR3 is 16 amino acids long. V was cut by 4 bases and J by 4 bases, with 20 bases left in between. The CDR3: CASSPSTSGWGETQYF. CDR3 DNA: TGTGCCAGCAGCCCTTCAACGTCGGGGTGGGGAGAGACCCAGTACTTC.

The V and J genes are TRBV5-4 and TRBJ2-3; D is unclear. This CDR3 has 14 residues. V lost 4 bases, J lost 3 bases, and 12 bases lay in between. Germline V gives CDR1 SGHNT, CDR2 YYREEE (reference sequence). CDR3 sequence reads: CASSTGVSTDTQYF. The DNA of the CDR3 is TGTGCCAGCAGCACCGGCGTCAGTACAGATACGCAGTATTTT.

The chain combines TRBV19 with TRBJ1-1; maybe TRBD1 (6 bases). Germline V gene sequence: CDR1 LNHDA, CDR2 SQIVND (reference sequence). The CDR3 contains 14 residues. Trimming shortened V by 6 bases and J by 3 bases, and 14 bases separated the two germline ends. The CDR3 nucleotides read TGTGCCAGTAGCATTAGGGCAGGGGACACTGAAGCTTTCTTT. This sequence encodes CASSIRAGDTEAFF.

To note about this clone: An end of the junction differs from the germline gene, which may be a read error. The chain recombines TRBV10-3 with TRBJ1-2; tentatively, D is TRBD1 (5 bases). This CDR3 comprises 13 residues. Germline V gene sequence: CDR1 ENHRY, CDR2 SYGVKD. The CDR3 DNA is TGTGCCACCAGTGCAGAGGGGAACTATGGCTACACCTTC. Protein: CATSAEGNYGYTF.